The 29 T cell receptor beta chains given below trace back to one sample, sequenced in a study of T-cell reconstitution after alpha-beta-depleted transplantation in children. Unique molecular identifiers were used to barcode this TCRbeta library. TCRdb used MiXCR to reprocess the PCR reads, holding one entry per CDR3 protein. Among over 550,000 distinct CDR3 sequences listed, about 10% were seen once. Sequences were derived from PBMCs from the stem cell graft donor, sampled from the stem cell graft. The source is a human donor who donated a stem cell graft to a child with acute myeloid leukemia.

This clonotype was seen ten or more times. This chain connects TRBV20-1 to TRBJ2-3, with 8 positions matching TRBD2. This CDR3 has 14 amino acids. CDR1 and CDR2 (germline): DFQATT, SNEGSKA (reference sequence). Germline trimming cut 3 bases from V and 4 bases from J; bases unmatched to any gene: 6. CDR3 bases: TGCAGTGCTAGCAAAGCGGGAGATGCAGATACGCAGTATTTT. This translates into CSASKAGDADTQYF.

The genes are TRBV12-3 or TRBV12-4 and TRBJ2-7; TRBD1 matches 7 bases. V lost 10 bases and J lost 2; bases outside the gene matches: 8. The CDR3 has 13 residues. CDR3 residues: CATATGWPYEQYF. In nucleotides, the CDR3 is TGTGCCACCGCGACAGGGTGGCCCTACGAGCAGTACTTC.

The rearrangement links TRBV28 to TRBJ2-7; TRBD2 is a possible D gene (5 bases). This CDR3 is 14 amino acids long. Trimming took 2 bases from V and 6 from J, leaving 14 bases between them. Looked up from germline, CDR1 is MDHEN and CDR2 is SYDVKM. The CDR3 region has the DNA TGTGCCAGCAGTTTAGGGGAGATCATGGGCGAGCAGTACTTC. Translation: CASSLGEIMGEQYF.

J is TRBJ2-1 and V is TRBV12-3 or TRBV12-4; 9 nucleotides agree with TRBD2. The V segment lost 1 base and the J segment 7 bases; nucleotides outside the gene matches: 8. CDR3 size: 16 residues. The CDR3 loop reads CASSLGEIAGENEQFF. The DNA for the CDR3 is TGTGCCAGCAGTTTAGGGGAAATAGCGGGAGAAAATGAGCAGTTCTTC.

This clonotype was detected a few times. Written as DNA, the CDR3 is TGCAGTGCTACCGACCGGGCCTCGGGTGACACCGGGGAGCTGTTTTTT. This codes for CSATDRASGDTGELFF. The V and J genes are TRBV20-1 and TRBJ2-2; D gene ambiguous. The CDR3 covers 16 residues. Trimming took 4 bases from V and 3 from J, leaving 18 bases between them. CDR1 is DFQATT, CDR2 SNEGSKA, per germline (reference sequence).

A few counts support this clonotype. V gene TRBV30 combines with J gene TRBJ1-4; 7 bases fit TRBD1. CDR3 length equals 16 residues. V lost 4 bases and J lost 3; bases outside the gene matches: 11. Germline CDR1 is GTSNPN and CDR2 is SVGIG (reference sequence). As DNA, the CDR3 is TGTGCCTGGAAAGGGCCCAACAGGGGTGCTAATGAAAAACTGTTTTTT. It yields the protein CAWKGPNRGANEKLFF.

Ten or more counts support this clonotype. CDR3 sequence reads: CASSTGTARTQYF. CDR3 nucleotide sequence: TGTGCCAGCAGCACCGGGACCGCCAGGACCCAGTACTTC. The chain recombines TRBV6-6 with TRBJ2-5; either TRBD1 or TRBD2 may supply D (5 bases each). Germline V gene sequence: CDR1 MNHNY, CDR2 SVGAGI (reference sequence). The CDR3 is 13 amino acids. V was pared by 6 bases and J by 7 bases, with 15 bases between.

The rearrangement links TRBV7-2 to TRBJ2-1, with 7 bases identical to TRBD2. Trimming cost V 1 base and J 4 bases; bases outside gene matches: 4. From germline, CDR1 is SGHTA and CDR2 FQGNSA. This CDR3 region has 15 residues. This CDR3 reads CASSLESGVYNEQFF. The CDR3 nucleotides are TGTGCCAGCAGCTTAGAGAGCGGGGTATACAATGAGCAGTTCTTC.

J is TRBJ2-5 and V is TRBV3-1, with a weak D call TRBD1 (5 bases). This CDR3 comprises 12 residues. Germline V gene data show CDR1 as LGHDT and CDR2 as YNNKEL (reference sequence). V was cut by 5 bases and J by 5 bases, with 9 bases left in between. CDR3 protein: CASSAPGETQYF. Written as DNA, the CDR3 is TGTGCCAGCAGCGCCCCAGGGGAGACCCAGTACTTC.

In its sample, this clonotype was seen many times. The chain uses TRBV29-1 and TRBJ2-2, with D possibly being TRBD1 (7 bases). There are 14 residues in the CDR3. V was clipped by 3 bases and J by 4 bases, with 12 bases between them. From germline, CDR1 is SQVTM and CDR2 ANQGSEA. CDR3 loop: CSVDGGGPTGELFF. Written as DNA, the CDR3 is TGCAGCGTTGACGGAGGGGGCCCCACCGGGGAGCTGTTTTTT.

This clonotype turned up a few times. V gene TRBV29-1 combines with J gene TRBJ1-2, with 7 bases matching TRBD1. The length of the CDR3 is 12 residues. From germline, CDR1 is SQVTM and CDR2 ANQGSEA. The ends lost 6 bases at V and 2 bases at J; junction bases unmatched: 3. The CDR3 protein is CSVRGGNYGYTF. DNA of the CDR3: TGCAGCGTGAGAGGGGGCAACTATGGCTACACCTTC.

This clonotype was detected a few times. The CDR3 region is CASSGMDEKLFF. CDR3 sequence (DNA): TGTGCCAGCAGTGGTATGGATGAAAAACTGTTTTTT. V usage is TRBV7-9 and J usage is TRBJ1-4; no reliable D call. The germline V and J ends were trimmed by 6 bases and 6 bases, with 8 bases remaining between them. This CDR3 has 12 amino acids. Germline CDR1 SEHNR, CDR2 FQNEAQ (reference sequence).

This sequence joins TRBV7-2 and TRBJ1-2, with TRBD1 as a possible D gene (6 bases). Germline V gene lookup returns CDR1 SGHTA and CDR2 FQGNSA. The ends were cut back, 5 bases at V and 4 bases at J, with 20 bases in the middle. The CDR3 runs 16 residues. The CDR3 is CASSTHSGGSGYGYTF. In nucleotides, the CDR3 is TGTGCCAGCAGCACACATTCGGGGGGCTCGGGCTATGGCTACACCTTC. The full variable domain, its missing parts supplied by reference TRBV7-2 and TRBJ1-2, is GAGVSQSPSNKVTEKGKDVELRCDPISGHTALYWYRQSLGQGLEFLIYFQGNSAPDKSGLPSDRFSAERTGGSVSTLTIQRTQQEDSAVYLCASSTHSGGSGYGYTFGSGTRLTVV.

The sample holds a few counts of this clonotype. The gene calls are TRBV5-7 and TRBJ2-7, with D perhaps given as TRBD1 or TRBD2 (5 bases each). TRBV5-7 is designated an ORF whose function remains uncertain. The CDR3 contains 17 residues. V lost 4 bases and J 4 bases, leaving 24 bases between the germline ends. DNA for the CDR3: TGTGCCAGCAGCCCCACGAAAAGGGGACGGGGAAGATACGAGCAGTACTTC. Protein sequence: CASSPTKRGRGRYEQYF.

The table lists this clonotype with a few counts. CDR3 DNA sequence: TGTGCCAGTAAGTCTAGGGGGCTCAACAATGAGCAGTTCTTC. Translated: CASKSRGLNNEQFF. The V call is TRBV19, the J call TRBJ2-1; 7 bases map to TRBD1. CDR3 length: 14 amino acids. J lost 5 bases, V lost 7 bases, and 8 bases had no gene match. Germline V gene data show CDR1 as LNHDA and CDR2 as SQIVND (reference sequence).

This clonotype was seen repeatedly, ten times or more. V is TRBV29-1 and J is TRBJ2-3; a weak D match, TRBD1 (5 bases). CDR1 and CDR2 (germline): SQVTM, ANQGSEA. V was trimmed by 5 bases and J by 2 bases, leaving 14 bases between them. This CDR3 region has 14 residues. The CDR3 DNA sequence: TGCAGCGTTTCAGTTGACAGTCACACAGATACGCAGTATTTT. Protein: CSVSVDSHTDTQYF.

This clonotype has just a few counts. The chain is built from TRBV20-1 and TRBJ1-5; D is ambiguous. CDR1 is DFQATT and CDR2 is SNEGSKA in the germline V gene (reference sequence). With 3 bases removed from V and 1 base from J, the gap between germline ends came to 10 bases. The CDR3 sequence is 14 residues long. Here the CDR3 reads CSARAYRSNQPQHF. The CDR3 nucleotides read TGCAGTGCTAGGGCGTATAGGAGCAATCAGCCCCAGCATTTT.

The rearrangement joins TRBV27 to TRBJ2-7; possibly TRBD1 or TRBD2 for D (5 bases each). The germline V and J ends were trimmed by 5 bases and 1 base, with 15 bases remaining between them. There are 15 residues in the CDR3. Germline assignment: CDR1 MNHEY and CDR2 SMNVEV (reference sequence). The CDR3 region is CASSVTGTASYEQYF. The CDR3 DNA follows: TGTGCCAGCAGTGTGACCGGGACGGCTTCCTACGAGCAGTACTTC.

V usage is TRBV10-3 and J usage is TRBJ2-5; the D gene is possibly TRBD2 (5 bases). Trimming took 3 bases from V and 7 from J, leaving 15 bases between them. This CDR3 region has 14 residues. Germline V gives CDR1 ENHRY, CDR2 SYGVKD. In DNA form, the CDR3 reads TGTGCCATCAGTGAAAGGACTTCGGCCGGGACCCAGTACTTC. This translates into CAISERTSAGTQYF.

This clonotype was recorded a few times. The rearrangement links TRBV5-6 to TRBJ1-6; D ambiguous. Deletions cut 4 bases from V and 0 bases from J, with 17 bases between. The CDR3 is made up of 18 amino acids. From germline, CDR1 is SGHDT and CDR2 YYEEEE. The CDR3 nucleotides read TGTGCCAGCAGCCGAACCGGGCCGACGAGCTCCTATAATTCACCCCTCCACTTT. It specifies CASSRTGPTSSYNSPLHF.

In this sample, this clonotype turned up many times. The chain links TRBV7-3 to TRBJ2-2; D unresolved. Germline CDR1 reads SGHTA; CDR2 reads FQGTGA. The CDR3 consists of 12 residues. Trimming shortened V by 4 bases and J by 7 bases, and 7 bases separated the two germline ends. CDR3 region: CASSSAGGELFF. As DNA, the CDR3 is TGTGCCAGCAGCTCCGCCGGCGGGGAGCTGTTTTTT.

Comments on this clonotype: Just one base apart from a much larger clone, this may be a read error. The chain uses TRBV20-1 and TRBJ2-5, with TRBD2 matching 10 bases. The CDR3 length is 13 residues. Germline-derived CDR1 and CDR2 are DFQATT and SNEGSKA (reference sequence). CDR3 nucleotide sequence: TGCAGTGCTCCACTAGCGGGGCAAGAGACCCAGAACTTC. Protein: CSAPLAGQETQNF.

The chain carries TRBV4-1 and TRBJ2-7, with 12 bases that match TRBD2. This CDR3 region has 16 residues. The junction had 5 bases not matched to a gene; V was cut back by 4 bases and J by 1 base. Germline V gives CDR1 MGHRA, CDR2 YSYEKL. CDR3 DNA sequence: TGCGCCAGCAGCCTATTGACTAGCGGGAGATCCTACGAGCAGTACTTC. Its protein is CASSLLTSGRSYEQYF.

The chain couples TRBV6-2 or TRBV6-3 to TRBJ2-6; D possibly uses TRBD1 or TRBD2 (5 bases each). Germline V lookup: CDR1 MNHEY, CDR2 SVGEGT. Trimming removed 5 bases at V and 1 base at J, with 21 bases between. This CDR3 region has 19 residues. The CDR3 coding sequence is TGTGCCAGCAGTAGTTACCGGGACCTGAGTGAGTCTGGGGCCAACGTCCTGACTTTC. Protein sequence: CASSSYRDLSESGANVLTF.

This sequence joins TRBV20-1 and TRBJ2-7; 10 positions match TRBD2. The CDR3 is 16 amino acids. J gave up 6 bases and V 3 bases, and 14 bases lay outside the gene matches. Germline values: CDR1 DFQATT, CDR2 SNEGSKA (reference sequence). In nucleotides, the CDR3 is TGCAGTGCTAGGGGCGGACTAGCGGTTAAAGGTCCCGAGCAGTACTTC. Its translation: CSARGGLAVKGPEQYF.

This clonotype has at least ten counts. The chain couples TRBV6-2 or TRBV6-3 to TRBJ2-1, with D uncertain. Trimming cost V 0 bases and J 0 bases, with 9 bases left between them. The CDR3 is 16 residues long. Germline CDR1 reads MNHEY; CDR2 reads SVGEGT. The CDR3: CASSYSALSSYNEQFF. As DNA, the CDR3 is TGTGCCAGCAGTTACTCGGCTCTGAGCTCCTACAATGAGCAGTTCTTC.

Many counts were recorded for this clonotype. In nucleotides, the CDR3 is TGTGCCAGCAGCTTAAATACTAGCCCGAATGAGCAGTTCTTC. Protein product: CASSLNTSPNEQFF. This rearrangement joins TRBV7-3 to TRBJ2-1; possibly TRBD2 for D (6 bases). V was cut by 1 base and J by 7 bases, with 11 bases left in between. In germline, CDR1 is SGHTA, CDR2 FQGTGA. The CDR3 is 14 amino acids.

At least ten counts were recorded for this clonotype. CDR3 coding DNA: TGTGCCAGCAGTCAAAGTAGGGGGGCGGACATGAACACTGAAGCTTTCTTT. Translation gives CASSQSRGADMNTEAFF. The V and J genes are TRBV12-3 or TRBV12-4 and TRBJ1-1, with D tentatively TRBD1 (6 bases). CDR3 length: 17 amino acids. The V gene lost 5 bases and the J gene lost 0 bases, with 19 bases spanning the gap.

A few counts support this clonotype. The chain is built from TRBV20-1 and TRBJ2-6; D gene unclear. The CDR3 has 13 amino acids. Trimming stripped 2 bases from V and 13 bases from J, with 15 bases between. Germline V CDR1 and CDR2: DFQATT, SNEGSKA (reference sequence). Here the CDR3 reads CSARPPGLGVLTF. The CDR3 nucleotides read TGCAGTGCTAGACCTCCCGGCCTCGGGGTCCTGACTTTC.